One TCR beta chain is described in this entry. What it binds is not known. The V segment lost 4 bases and the J segment 3 bases; nucleotides outside the gene matches: 5. The CDR3 contains 16 residues. Per the germline V gene, CDR1 is SEHNR and CDR2 is FQNEAQ (reference sequence). Treatment given: oral pan-JAK inhibitor, 5-10 mg twice daily. Alopecia areata patients gave lesional scalp punch biopsies and peripheral blood samples. RNA, once extracted, was reverse transcribed into cDNA for use as the sequencing template. Measured with immunoSEQ multiplex PCR; TCRdb has only the in-frame clones, and not every one. Of more than 90,000 clones listed, roughly 50% were seen once; the top ten hold 9% to 15%. The data were obtained in a study of CD8+ T cells in alopecia areata. General study results and limits: On tofacitinib, scalp clonality and expanded CD8+ clones among top 100 fell significantly. Compared with normal scalp, lesional scalp had higher clonality and more expanded CD8+ clones.

This chain joins TRBV7-9 and TRBJ2-3; TRBD2 matches 12 bases. The specimen comprised CD8+ T cells sorted from blood, sampled at week 24, from a patient treated with tofacitinib. This clonotype originated in a human donor with alopecia areata. CDR3 DNA sequence: TGTGCCAGCAGCTCTACTAGCGGGGGGTTTACAGATACGCAGTATTTT. Translating gives CASSSTSGGFTDTQYF.